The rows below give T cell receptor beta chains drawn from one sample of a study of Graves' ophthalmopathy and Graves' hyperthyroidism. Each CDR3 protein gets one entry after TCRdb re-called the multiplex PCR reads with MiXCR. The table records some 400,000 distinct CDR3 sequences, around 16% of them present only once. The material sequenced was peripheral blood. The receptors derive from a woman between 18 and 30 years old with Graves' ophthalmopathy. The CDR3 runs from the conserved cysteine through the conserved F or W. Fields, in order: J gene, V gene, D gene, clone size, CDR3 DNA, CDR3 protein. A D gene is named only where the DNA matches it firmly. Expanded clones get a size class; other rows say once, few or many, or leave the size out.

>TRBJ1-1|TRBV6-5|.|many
TGTGCCAGCCAGGACACGAACACTGAAGCTTTCTTT
CASQDTNTEAFF
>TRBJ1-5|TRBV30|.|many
TGTGCCTGGAGTGTTTTGCAGAGAGATCAGCCCCAGCATTTT
CAWSVLQRDQPQHF
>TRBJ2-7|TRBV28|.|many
TGTGCCAGCCACTCTTTCAAGTACGAGCAGTACTTC
CASHSFKYEQYF
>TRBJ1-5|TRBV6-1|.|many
TGTGCCAGCAGGGACGGGATAGATCAGCCCCAGCATTTT
CASRDGIDQPQHF
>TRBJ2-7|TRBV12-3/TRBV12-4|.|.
TGTGCCAGCCACCGCCGGGACAATCCCTACGAGCAGTACTTC
CASHRRDNPYEQYF
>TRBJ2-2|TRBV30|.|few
TGTGCCTGTCGACATAGGGCGAGCACCGGGGAGCTGTTTTTT
CACRHRASTGELFF
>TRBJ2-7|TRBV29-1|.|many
TGCAGCTATGCCCTGGGGACGGACTTCTACGAGCAGTACTTC
CSYALGTDFYEQYF
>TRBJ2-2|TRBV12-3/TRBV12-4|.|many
TGTGCCAGCGGGGTGAAGAACACCGGGGAGCTGTTTTTT
CASGVKNTGELFF
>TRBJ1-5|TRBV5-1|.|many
TGCGCCAGCAGACCCGGTACTAGCAATCAGCCCCAGCATTTT
CASRPGTSNQPQHF
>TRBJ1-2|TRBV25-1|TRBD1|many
TGTGCCAGCAGTGAATCAACCACAGGGGGCTATGGCTACACCTTC
CASSESTTGGYGYTF
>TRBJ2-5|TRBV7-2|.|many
TGTGCCAGCAGCTTAGTAGGGGAACTCACCCCACAGTACTTC
CASSLVGELTPQYF
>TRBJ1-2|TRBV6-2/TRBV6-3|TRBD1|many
TGTGCCAGCACCCGACAGGGAGACTATGGCTACACCTTC
CASTRQGDYGYTF
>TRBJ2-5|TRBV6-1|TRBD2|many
TGTACCAGCAAAGCATCTAGCGGGATTCAAGAGACCCAGTACTTC
CTSKASSGIQETQYF
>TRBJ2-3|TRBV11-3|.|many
TGTGCCAGCAGCTTAGTAGCTAAAAACACAGATACGCAGTATTTT
CASSLVAKNTDTQYF
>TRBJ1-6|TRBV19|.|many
TGTGCCAGTAGAATCTCGGCCCTCCCGAATTCACCCCTCCACTTT
CASRISALPNSPLHF
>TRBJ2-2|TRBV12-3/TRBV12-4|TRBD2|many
TGTGCCAGTACGAGACGGGGACTAAACACCGGGGAGCTGTTTTTT
CASTRRGLNTGELFF
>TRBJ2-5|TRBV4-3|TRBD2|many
TGCGCCAGCAGCCAAGATAGTGGCGGGAGATCCCAAGAGACCCAGTACTTC
CASSQDSGGRSQETQYF
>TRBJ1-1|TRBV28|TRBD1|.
TGTGCCGGCAGTTTCCAAACAGGGGGGGGCACTGAAGCTTTCTTT
CAGSFQTGGGTEAFF
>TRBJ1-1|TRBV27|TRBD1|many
TGTGCCAGCAGTTTCCTCCCATTTCGGACAGGCTTATCCAGCACTGAAGCTTTCTTT
CASSFLPFRTGLSSTEAFF
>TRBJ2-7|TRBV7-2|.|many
TGTGCCAGCAGCTCTACTAGGGTATGGGAGCAGTACTTC
CASSSTRVWEQYF
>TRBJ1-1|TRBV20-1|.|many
TGCAGTGCTAGTCGCAGGGCGGCGATGAACACTGAAGCTTTCTTT
CSASRRAAMNTEAFF
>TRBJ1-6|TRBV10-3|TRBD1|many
TGTGCCATCAGTCGCGGGACAGGGAAAGATTCACCCCTCCACTTT
CAISRGTGKDSPLHF
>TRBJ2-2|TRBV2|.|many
TGTGCCAGCAGTGTGGGAGAGACCGGGGAGCTGTTTTTT
CASSVGETGELFF
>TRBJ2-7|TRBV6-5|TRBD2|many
TGTGCCAGCAGATCACCAGGACTAGCATCGCAGTACTTC
CASRSPGLASQYF
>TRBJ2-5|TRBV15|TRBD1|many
TGTGCCACCAGCTCCGGGACAGGGTGGGAGACCCAGTACTTC
CATSSGTGWETQYF
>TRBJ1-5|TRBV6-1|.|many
TGTGCCAGCAGTGGTCGAGTCACGCCCCAGCATTTT
CASSGRVTPQHF
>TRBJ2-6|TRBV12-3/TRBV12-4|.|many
TGTGCCAGCAGTTTTAGAGGGATCGGGGCCAACGTCCTGACTTTC
CASSFRGIGANVLTF
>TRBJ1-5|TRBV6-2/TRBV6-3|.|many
TGTGCCAGCAGTTACCGGCAGGTCAATCAGCCCCAGCATTTT
CASSYRQVNQPQHF
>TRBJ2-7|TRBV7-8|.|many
TGTGCCAGCAGCGTCCGGGCCCTCTCCTACGAGCAGTACTTC
CASSVRALSYEQYF
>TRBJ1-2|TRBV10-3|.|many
TGTGCCATCAGTGGTACGGGGTCAGGGCGAACTAACTATGGCTACACCTTC
CAISGTGSGRTNYGYTF
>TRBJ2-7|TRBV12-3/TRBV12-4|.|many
TGTGCCGGCAGAGGCCGGAACGAGCAGTACTTC
CAGRGRNEQYF
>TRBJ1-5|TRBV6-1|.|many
TGTGCCAGCAGTAAAAAAAGGGAGGGACAGCCCCAGCATTTT
CASSKKREGQPQHF
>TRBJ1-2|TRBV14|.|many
TGTGCCAGCAGCCAAGTTGAGGGGAACTATGGCTACACCTTC
CASSQVEGNYGYTF
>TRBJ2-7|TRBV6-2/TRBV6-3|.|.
TGTGCCAGCAGTTACGGTCCAGGGAAGCAGTACTTC
CASSYGPGKQYF
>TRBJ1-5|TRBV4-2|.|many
TGTGCCAGCAGCCAACTAGAGGGGGGAACAGGTGACAATCAGCCCCAGCATTTT
CASSQLEGGTGDNQPQHF
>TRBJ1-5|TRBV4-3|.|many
TGCGCCAGCAGCCAAGAAAACCCGGGCAATCAGCCCCAGCATTTT
CASSQENPGNQPQHF
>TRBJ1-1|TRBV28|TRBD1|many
TGTGCCAGCAGGGACAGGGAGACGGCTTTCTTT
CASRDRETAFF
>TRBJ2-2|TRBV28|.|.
TGTGCCAGCACCGTGGACAGGGAGCTGTTTTTT
CASTVDRELFF
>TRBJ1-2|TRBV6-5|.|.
TGTGCCAGCAGTTACTCGGGCAGGGGACACTATGGCTACACCTTC
CASSYSGRGHYGYTF
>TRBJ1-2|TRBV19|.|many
TGTGCCAGCGGCCCCGGGACCGCTAATGGCTACACCTTC
CASGPGTANGYTF